These 22 T cell receptor beta chains share one sample of origin, sequenced in a study of blood T cell repertoires in COVID-19. Libraries were prepared by immunoSEQ multiplex PCR; TCRdb keeps only in-frame clonotypes and omits some of them. The table has about 300,000 clones, roughly four fifths seen once; the top ten hold around a tenth. The sequencing sample was made of peripheral blood. These receptors were taken from a woman between 50 and 59 years old who had recovered from COVID-19.

The genes are TRBV6-5 and TRBJ1-4; D is unclear. Germline CDR1 is MNHEY and CDR2 is SVGAGI. This CDR3 contains 11 residues. V was cut by 6 bases and J by 9 bases, with 8 bases left in between. CDR3 residues: CASRQMQKLFF. In DNA form, the CDR3 reads TGTGCCAGCAGACAAATGCAAAAACTGTTTTTT.

The chain joins TRBV28 to TRBJ2-1; D perhaps matches TRBD2 (6 bases). Trimming removed 8 bases from V and 4 bases from J, with 12 bases in between. Germline V gene lookup returns CDR1 MDHEN and CDR2 SYDVKM. The CDR3 length is 13 residues. This CDR3 reads CASGTPIYNEQFF. The DNA for the CDR3 is TGTGCCAGCGGGACTCCTATATACAATGAGCAGTTCTTC.

Here the CDR3 DNA reads TGCGCCAGCAGCCAGACTTGGGCCGAGGGTGAGACCCAGTACTTC. As protein: CASSQTWAEGETQYF. The gene calls are TRBV5-1 and TRBJ2-5, with D possibly matching TRBD2 (5 bases). CDR1 and CDR2 from the germline V gene are SGHRS and YFSETQ. V shed 4 bases and J shed 5 bases, with 18 bases lying between them. The length of the CDR3 is 15 residues.

The J gene is TRBJ2-5, the V gene TRBV18, with D possibly being TRBD1 (6 bases). V was shortened by 3 bases and J by 0 bases, with 8 bases between the two germline ends. This CDR3 has 14 amino acids. Germline CDR1 is KGHSH and CDR2 is LQKENI. The CDR3 region is CASSPDRNQETQYF. The CDR3 nucleotides read TGTGCCAGCTCACCCGACAGGAACCAAGAGACCCAGTACTTC. The variable domain in full, with the rest retrieved from reference TRBV18 and TRBJ2-5, is NAGVMQNPRHLVRRRGQEARLRCSPMKGHSHVYWYRQLPEEGLKFMVYLQKENIIDESGMPKERFSAEFPKEGPSILRIQQVVRGDSAAYFCASSPDRNQETQYFGPGTRLLVL.

The chain joins TRBV14 to TRBJ2-3, with 7 bases fitting TRBD2. V lost 3 bases to trimming and J lost 2 bases; unmatched junction nucleotides: 11. Germline loops: CDR1 SGHDN, CDR2 FVKESK. The CDR3 is 17 amino acids. CDR3 region: CASSHGLNSGATDTQYF. Written as DNA, the CDR3 is TGTGCCAGCAGCCACGGTCTTAACAGCGGGGCCACAGATACGCAGTATTTT.

The chain combines TRBV11-2 with TRBJ2-6, with TRBD1 matching 10 bases. The germline CDR1 and CDR2 sequences are SGHAT and FQNNGV. The CDR3 contains 19 residues. The trim removed 3 bases at V and 4 bases at J, leaving 12 bases unmatched. CDR3 DNA sequence: TGTGCCAGCAGCTTGGGACGGGGACAGGGGTTTTCAGGGGCCAACGTCCTGACTTTC. It codes for CASSLGRGQGFSGANVLTF.

The J gene is TRBJ1-5, the V gene TRBV10-3; D is possibly TRBD1 (6 bases). V lost 10 bases and J lost 2, with 18 bases in between. Per germline, CDR1 ENHRY and CDR2 SYGVKD. The CDR3 covers 15 residues. The CDR3 region is CATQGGGDRNQPQHF. The CDR3 nucleotides are TGTGCCACCCAGGGAGGGGGGGACCGCAATCAGCCCCAGCATTTT.

The chain employs TRBV28 and TRBJ2-1; TRBD2 is a possible D gene (5 bases). Per germline, CDR1 MDHEN and CDR2 SYDVKM. V lost 5 bases, J lost 9 bases, and 23 bases lay in between. This CDR3 is built from 16 residues. The DNA for the CDR3 is TGTGCCAGCAGTATGTTAAGCGGTTTAAAACGGTTTGAGCAGTTCTTC. This sequence encodes CASSMLSGLKRFEQFF.

This clone came up a few times. J is TRBJ2-7 and V is TRBV4-1, with 10 bases identical to TRBD1. V lost 3 bases and J lost 3; bases outside the gene matches: 5. Germline CDR1 MGHRA, CDR2 YSYEKL. This CDR3 region has 15 residues. The CDR3 DNA reads TGCGCCAGCAGCCACGGGACAGGGGAGTACTACGAGCAGTACTTC. Translation: CASSHGTGEYYEQYF.

This rearrangement joins TRBV27 to TRBJ2-7, with a tentative D call TRBD1 (6 bases). The V gene lost 0 bases and the J gene lost 4 bases, with 16 bases spanning the gap. CDR3 length equals 16 residues. Germline V gene data show CDR1 as MNHEY and CDR2 as SMNVEV (reference sequence). CDR3: CASSLSRLARGYEQYF. The CDR3 DNA reads as TGTGCCAGCAGTTTATCGAGGCTAGCCAGGGGTTACGAGCAGTACTTC.

This clone was detected only once. The chain carries TRBV7-2 and TRBJ1-1; a possible D gene is TRBD1 (6 bases). This CDR3 contains 15 residues. Trimming shortened V by 1 base and J by 1 base, and 10 bases separated the two germline ends. Germline V CDR1 and CDR2: SGHTA, FQGNSA. The CDR3 DNA follows: TGTGCCAGCAGCTTAGGAGCGACAGGGAACACTGAAGCTTTCTTT. Translating it yields CASSLGATGNTEAFF.

This chain links TRBV19 with TRBJ2-5; possibly TRBD2 for D (5 bases). The germline V gene has CDR1 LNHDA and CDR2 SQIVND (reference sequence). Trimming took 5 bases from V and 1 from J, leaving 11 bases between them. The CDR3 is 14 amino acids. CDR3 residues: CASSAGLGQETQYF. In DNA form, the CDR3 reads TGTGCCAGTAGTGCCGGACTGGGCCAAGAGACCCAGTACTTC.

The table lists this clone with many counts. The chain couples TRBV28 to TRBJ1-3, with a possible D match to TRBD1 (6 bases). Trimming left V 5 bases short and J 12 bases short, with 20 bases between. The germline gives CDR1 MDHEN, CDR2 SYDVKM. The CDR3 length is 14 residues. The CDR3 sequence: CASSLSTGGWGIYF. The CDR3 bases are TGTGCCAGCAGTCTCTCGACAGGCGGGTGGGGCATATATTTT.

The rearrangement joins TRBV5-5 to TRBJ2-3; D possibly corresponds to TRBD2 (5 bases). This CDR3 contains 16 residues. Trimming removed 0 bases from V and 6 bases from J, with 17 bases in between. CDR1 is SGHKS, CDR2 YYEKEE, per germline (reference sequence). The CDR3 DNA is TGTGCCAGCAGCTTGGCCATGCCTAGCCTCGGGGATACGCAGTATTTT. It is translated as CASSLAMPSLGDTQYF.

The rearrangement links TRBV19 to TRBJ2-1; the match to TRBD2 covers 9 bases. This CDR3 region has 15 residues. From germline, CDR1 is LNHDA and CDR2 SQIVND (reference sequence). The trim removed 6 bases at V and 4 bases at J, leaving 7 bases unmatched. The DNA of the CDR3 is TGTGCCAGTAGGTCCGGCGGGAGGGGATACAATGAGCAGTTCTTC. It codes for CASRSGGRGYNEQFF.

The J gene is TRBJ2-7, the V gene TRBV4-1; possible D gene TRBD1, 5 bases. The CDR3 sequence is 15 residues long. V was cut by 0 bases and J by 3 bases, with 12 bases left in between. Looked up from germline, CDR1 is MGHRA and CDR2 is YSYEKL. CDR3 nucleotide sequence: TGCGCCAGCAGCCAAGATTTAATAGGGGTCTACGAGCAGTACTTC. This gives the protein CASSQDLIGVYEQYF.

The chain couples TRBV6-5 to TRBJ2-7; a weak D match, TRBD1 (5 bases). The germline gives CDR1 MNHEY, CDR2 SVGAGI. V was shortened by 7 bases and J by 6 bases, with 22 bases between the two germline ends. The CDR3 runs 15 residues. This chain's CDR3 is CASIAVGQSSTEQYF. CDR3 nucleotides: TGTGCCAGCATCGCCGTGGGGCAGTCCTCCACCGAGCAGTACTTC.

The chain uses TRBV29-1 and TRBJ2-6; 8 nucleotides agree with TRBD1. The length of the CDR3 is 17 residues. Germline trimming cut 7 bases from V and 2 bases from J; bases unmatched to any gene: 13. The V gene's germline CDR1 is SQVTM and CDR2 ANQGSEA. The CDR3 loop is CSAWTPGGLAGANVLTF. CDR3 sequence (DNA): TGCAGCGCCTGGACCCCAGGGGGCTTAGCTGGGGCCAACGTCCTGACTTTC.

This rearrangement joins TRBV7-2 to TRBJ1-1; 8 bases align to TRBD1. This CDR3 region has 17 residues. After removal of 7 bases from V and 2 bases from J, the junction contained 15 bases not matched to a gene. The germline gives CDR1 SGHTA, CDR2 FQGNSA. Written as DNA, the CDR3 is TGTGCCAGCAACCTGCCTTGGGACAGGAGGGCAAACACTGAAGCTTTCTTT. Translating it yields CASNLPWDRRANTEAFF.

Only a few counts were recorded for this clone. The chain combines TRBV5-1 with TRBJ1-3; D is ambiguous. The CDR3 consists of 14 residues. The V and J ends lost 4 bases and 1 base respectively, with 9 bases between them. Germline CDR1 reads SGHRS; CDR2 reads YFSETQ. CDR3 sequence reads: CASSPAGSGNTIYF. CDR3 DNA: TGCGCCAGCAGCCCGGCGGGGTCTGGAAACACCATATATTTT. Using reference TRBV5-1 and TRBJ1-3 for the parts outside the CDR3, the full variable domain is KAGVTQTPRYLIKTRGQQVTLSCSPISGHRSVSWYQQTPGQGLQFLFEYFSETQRNKGNFPGRFSGRQFSNSRSEMNVSTLELGDSALYLCASSPAGSGNTIYFGEGSWLTVV.

This chain links TRBV28 with TRBJ1-2, with D maybe TRBD1 (5 bases). The CDR3 sequence is 13 residues long. V was pared by 4 bases and J by 4 bases, with 10 bases between. Germline V gene data show CDR1 as MDHEN and CDR2 as SYDVKM. The CDR3 region is CASSYDSVYGYTF. The CDR3 DNA reads TGTGCCAGCAGTTACGACAGTGTCTATGGCTACACCTTC.

V is TRBV27 and J is TRBJ2-7, with 9 bases identical to TRBD2. This CDR3 contains 15 residues. Germline V gene lookup returns CDR1 MNHEY and CDR2 SMNVEV (reference sequence). Trimming removed 3 bases from V and 0 bases from J; junction bases left unmatched: 3. The CDR3 sequence is CASSFGGRGSYEQYF. CDR3 coding DNA: TGTGCCAGCAGTTTTGGCGGGAGGGGCTCCTACGAGCAGTACTTC.